Here is one T cell receptor beta chain with its context. Its antigen target is currently unknown. Base-call qualities are not available, and no considerably larger clone is one nucleotide away. In total, fewer than 750 healthy bone marrow donors made up the cohort. All cohort members were sampled while nominally healthy, although unrecorded immune exposures were likely present. The donor was CMV seropositive and was included in the group of around 300 seropositive cohort members. A peripheral blood sample was collected from each donor, and TCR beta sequencing was performed on peripheral blood mononuclear cells. Genomic DNA was extracted from the blood cell samples with the Qiagen DNeasy Blood Extraction Kit. CDR1 and CDR2 were assigned from the germline V gene as SGHAT and FQNNGV. Including the terminal cysteine and phenylalanine, the CDR3 comprises 14 residues. Here the CDR3 DNA is all that survives: 42 bases in frame from base 1. Deletion took 1 base off V and 8 bases off J, with a span of 12 bases between the germline ends.

These data originate in a study of cytomegalovirus exposure and HLA in healthy donors (dated by TCRdb to the late 2010s). Regarding the research as a whole: In an earlier analysis of under 750 of the donors, around 300 Gb of sequence data and some 120 million unique TCR beta sequences from roughly 190 million T cells were reported. The number of donors typed differed by locus, with about 629-640 for A, B, C, DRB1 and DQB1, roughly 520 for DQA1, some 570 for DPA1, and 472 for DPB1. HLA typing covered class I and class II loci at four-digit resolution. In a later analysis, previously published TCR beta repertoires from 666 donors were re-analyzed and high-resolution HLA genotyping was added so that TCR occurrence patterns could be studied. In addition to the first cohort of 666 subjects, a separate validation cohort of approximately 120 different subjects was used. High-throughput TCR immunosequencing, statistical association of individual TCRs with disease status, and machine learning were combined to predict cytomegalovirus infection status. The study profiled the T cell repertoires of under 700 subjects by immunosequencing and related them to cytomegalovirus serostatus. All discovery cohort repertoires had been generated using a single sequencing platform. On average, roughly 240,000 unique TCR beta nucleotide sequences were sequenced per donor among 398 genotyped donors of the cohort, with about 17% of those sequences being non-productive. The later analysis used no new phenotypic data to find candidate immune exposures, relying instead on TCR beta sequences and their occurrence across donors. Of the 350 to 450 genotyped donors, roughly 80% were placed in the genetic ancestry cluster associated with self-reported Caucasian donors. An early release that covered some 630 HLA-typed donors contained around 330 gigabases of sequencing data and approximately 85 million unique TCR sequences. Genome-wide SNP genotypes for about 60% of the 666 donors were used in a later genetic analysis, which treated that subset as a discovery cohort. Alongside the repertoire data, information on donor age, sex, ethnicity and CMV serostatus was compiled. Several DR-DQ haplotypes were treated as single units for association and clustering because of strong linkage in the cohort. The study aimed to test whether signatures of past pathogen exposure could be identified by cataloging public T cell receptors. An earlier analysis of several hundred of the donors applied high-throughput TCR beta sequencing to assess whether each TCR beta V gene segment acted as functional or pseudogenic.

Receptor amplification or capture employed the immunoSEQ multiplex PCR assay. For the multiplex PCR, a mixture combining 60 forward primers for TCR Vbeta segments and 13 reverse primers for TCR Jbeta segments was used. A multiplex PCR assay on genomic DNA amplified the CDR3 region of rearranged TCR beta genes. On the Illumina HiSeq System, the amplified TCR beta libraries were sequenced as 87-base-pair reads. The source study handled its data this way. In a later analysis, roughly 80 million unique TCR beta chains were counted across the approximately 620 repertoires, and about 10 million of these chains were shared by at least two donors. Raw reads were error-corrected and collapsed into unique sequences with a nearest-neighbor algorithm that merged closely related sequences to remove PCR and sequencing errors. CDR3 sequences were aligned to IMGT reference sequences to assign V, D and J gene segments. For a sequence to be retained, a match of at least six nucleotides was required to both a V gene segment and a J gene segment. Rearrangements were called productive when the CDR3 lacked stop codons and stayed in frame with V and J; all others were non-productive. Following IMGT convention, CDR3 was defined as the stretch from the second conserved V-encoded cysteine to the conserved J-encoded phenylalanine. The earlier analysis of a few hundred of the donors excluded any sequence lacking an unambiguous match to a single V gene segment. An earlier analysis of approximately 590 of the donors called V segments functional above 56.7% productive rearrangements and segregating when the between-donor standard deviation exceeded 5%. A statistical classification framework was built for diagnosing cytomegalovirus status from the catalog of TCR beta chain sequences. V and J gene assignment, in a later analysis, came from comparing TCR nucleotide sequences with IMGT/GENE-DB human TR gene sequences. The TCRdist pipeline was used in a later analysis to assign CDR3 sequences and most-parsimonious VDJ recombination scenarios. A later analysis defined each TCR beta chain by its CDR3 amino acid sequence plus V-gene family, and excluded reads lacking a unique V-gene family. A later analysis removed 500 to 650 highly shared, low-generation-probability nucleotide sequences to deal with suspected cross-contamination and a sequencing artifact. For each public chain, a later analysis derived a clonal expansion index from normalized ranks of inferred template counts within each repertoire. A later analysis computed generation probabilities with a VDJ recombination model fitted to out-of-frame rearrangements, and checked the results against IGoR. A later analysis scored TCR-TCR, TCR-HLA and TCR-CMV co-occurrence with hypergeometric tests, applying a repertoire-size bias correction to TCR pairs. In a later analysis, false discovery rates were estimated by permuting HLA or CMV assignments 20 times. A later analysis grouped co-occurring TCRs with DBSCAN, adding TCRdist sequence similarity when clustering within HLA-allele-positive subsets. Repertoires with fewer than 30,000 or more than 120,000 public chains were left out of co-occurrence clustering, as were about five repertoires with anomalous nucleotide sharing. TCRdb stores this immuneACCESS table with in-frame sequences only. Part of the clones is absent; in the studies checked, under half of the shortfall reflects unresolved V genes, and no reason is known for the rest. V and J calls plus clone size are reproduced from that table; the DNA served to infer D and trimming. This sample has under 200,000 clones in its table, and roughly 71% of those were observed once. The top ten clonotypes cover 7.4% of the sample.

The research as a whole found: Correlated functional status among segregating V segments might be attributable to linkage disequilibrium, but an unknown experimental factor could not be ruled out. A further reported finding was that TCR beta sequences accurately predicted the HLA-A and HLA-B alleles for most subjects in the first cohort. Compared with the roughly 720-donor mean, donors in an Asian-associated ancestry cluster had fewer N-insertions in productive TCRs, according to a later genetic analysis. In a later analysis, HLA-associated TCR beta chains were found to be more clonally expanded and to have lower generation probabilities than equally common non-associated chains. In vitro tests confirmed that a few of the cytomegalovirus-associated TCR beta chains recognize cytomegalovirus antigens. A later analysis found that TCR association rates varied across HLA loci, with DRB1 alleles showing the most associated TCRs and HLA-C alleles the fewest. Most TCR sequences were observed very rarely across donors, whereas some public TCRs were present in many individuals. A group of highly shared sequence variants was considered likely to be a technical artifact of the sequencing pipeline. The 87-base-pair reads could not distinguish some IMGT-functional V segments, including TRBV6-2 and TRBV6-3, so those segments were excluded. A later analysis reported that several top co-occurrence clusters appeared linked to parvovirus B19, influenza, CMV and Epstein-Barr virus. In a later analysis, most CMV-associated TCR beta chains were found to appear HLA-restricted, with HLA associations seemingly driven largely by CMV exposure. Because counts were too low, under 20 rarely observed V segments, including chromosome 9 orphons, were left out of the earlier analysis of 587 of the donors. An earlier analysis of around 540 of the donors showed that most TCR beta V segments appeared in productive rearrangements either about 87% or about 30% of the time, which broadly matched IMGT annotations. Only TCR beta chains were sequenced in this cohort, and the absence of alpha or paired-chain data limited detectable features. According to the authors, the approach could potentially be generalized to other disease states and immunological phenotypes. The classifier was reported to diagnose cytomegalovirus status with high specificity and sensitivity in both the original and validation cohorts. CMV serostatus was the only immune exposure information available for the cohort. In a later genetic analysis, a missense DCLRE1C variant was associated with V-gene and J-gene trimming of TCR beta chains, and the association was replicated in an independent cohort. The study listed 150 to 200 TCR beta chains as associated with cytomegalovirus. When HLA alleles, especially DR and DQ, strongly co-occurred, attributing TCR associations to individual alleles was difficult. Because some donors lacked HLA typing at each locus, the association tests relied only on the typed subset. The presence/absence analyses assumed that sequencing depth was roughly uniform across donors, and that assumption may not be true. Specific HLA alleles were associated with 15,000 to 20,000 TCR beta sequences at a false discovery rate of 0.05 in a later analysis.

The specimen was PBMCs. This sequence originates from a male donor in good health and CMV-seropositive. The chain is made from TRBV11-2 and TRBJ1-3; the D gene is perhaps TRBD1, on 6 matching bases. The nucleotide sequence reads as follows: TGTGCCAGCAGCTTAGCAGGGGACGGACACACCATATATTTT. Translated, this is CASSLAGDGHTIYF.